The 31 T cell receptor beta chains below all came from one sample that was sequenced in a study of memory CD4+ T cells and cytomegalovirus serostatus. Data came from immunoSEQ multiplex PCR; TCRdb stores just in-frame clones and leaves some out. The sample lists some 30,000 clones, about 75% seen once, with 0.5% to 0.65% in the top ten. Single viable CD3+CD4+CD8-CD45RO+ cells were sorted as the memory CD4+ T cells. The sequenced material came from memory CD4+ T cells from blood. The receptors were gathered from an adult in good health and CMV-seronegative. Some clones in this sample may be carry-over from other donors' samples.

This sequence joins TRBV5-8 and TRBJ1-4; 7 bases map to TRBD1. Germline lookup yields CDR1 SGHTS and CDR2 YDEGEE. V shed 0 bases, J shed 10 bases, and the junction held 6 bases outside the gene matches. The CDR3 runs 14 residues. The DNA for the CDR3 is TGTGCCAGCAGCTTGGACAGGGGAACGCGAAAACTGTTTTTT. Its translation: CASSLDRGTRKLFF.

This chain links TRBV5-1 with TRBJ2-1; maybe TRBD1 (6 bases). V was cut by 2 bases and J by 5 bases, with 14 bases left in between. This CDR3 is built from 15 residues. CDR1 SGHRS and CDR2 YFSETQ come from the germline V gene. The CDR3, as DNA: TGCGCCAGCAGCTTACTGACAGGAATGAACAATGAGCAGTTCTTC. Its protein is CASSLLTGMNNEQFF. The variable domain in full, completed from reference TRBV5-1 and TRBJ2-1, reads KAGVTQTPRYLIKTRGQQVTLSCSPISGHRSVSWYQQTPGQGLQFLFEYFSETQRNKGNFPGRFSGRQFSNSRSEMNVSTLELGDSALYLCASSLLTGMNNEQFFGPGTRLTVL.

This clone was found a few times. CDR3 in amino acids: CAWSAPRGYTF. DNA of the CDR3: TGTGCCTGGAGTGCACCCCGGGGCTACACCTTC. The gene calls are TRBV30 and TRBJ1-2; the D is unclear. Germline CDR1 is GTSNPN and CDR2 is SVGIG (reference sequence). The CDR3 runs to 11 residues. The ends were cut back, 1 base at V and 8 bases at J, with 8 bases in the middle.

This clone was seen a few times. This chain joins TRBV11-1 and TRBJ1-1, with a tentative D call TRBD1 (5 bases). The CDR3 totals 14 residues. V was pared by 4 bases and J by 4 bases, with 13 bases between. Germline CDR1 reads SGHAT; CDR2 reads FQDESV (reference sequence). The CDR3 here is CASSSFSGFTEAFF. DNA for the CDR3: TGTGCCAGCAGCTCATTTTCAGGGTTCACTGAAGCTTTCTTT.

This chain joins TRBV2 and TRBJ1-6, with D hard to call. Trimming removed 2 bases at V and 7 bases at J, with 12 bases between. CDR3 length: 15 amino acids. Germline V gives CDR1 SNHLY, CDR2 FYNNEI. CDR3 bases: TGTGCCAGCAGTGAAAGGAACAGAGGGAATTCACCCCTCCACTTT. Translated, it gives CASSERNRGNSPLHF. Full variable domain (outside the CDR3, taken from reference TRBV2 and TRBJ1-6): EPEVTQTPSHQVTQMGQEVILRCVPISNHLYFYWYRQILGQKVEFLVSFYNNEISEKSEIFDDQFSVERPDGSNFTLKIRSTKLEDSAMYFCASSERNRGNSPLHFGNGTRLTVT.

The chain employs TRBV10-3 and TRBJ2-2; 7 bases are a match to TRBD2. CDR3 length: 15 residues. J gave up 1 base and V 6 bases, and 5 bases lay outside the gene matches. Germline V lookup: CDR1 ENHRY, CDR2 SYGVKD. CDR3 region: CAIRLSGGNTGELFF. CDR3 DNA: TGTGCCATCAGACTATCGGGGGGGAACACCGGGGAGCTGTTTTTT.

In DNA, the CDR3 is TGTGCCAGTAGTATAAGAGGTGTTAGCGGAGAGACCCAGTACTTC. Translating gives CASSIRGVSGETQYF. V is TRBV19 and J is TRBJ2-5, with D possibly matching TRBD2 (6 bases). Per germline, CDR1 LNHDA and CDR2 SQIVND (reference sequence). Trimming pared 2 bases from V and 4 bases from J, leaving 14 bases between. CDR3 length: 15 residues.

This rearrangement joins TRBV6-1 to TRBJ1-6; D might be TRBD1 (6 bases). The length of the CDR3 is 15 residues. The V gene lost 1 base and the J gene lost 8 bases, with 12 bases spanning the gap. Germline assignment: CDR1 MNHNS and CDR2 SASEGT. The CDR3 reads CASSEGGRGDSPLHF. CDR3 coding DNA: TGTGCCAGCAGTGAAGGGGGCAGGGGTGATTCACCCCTCCACTTT.

The CDR3 spells CASSLLGQGPITNYGYTF. CDR3 DNA: TGTGCCAGCAGCTTGCTCGGGCAGGGGCCAATAACTAACTATGGCTACACCTTC. The chain carries TRBV7-8 and TRBJ1-2; maybe TRBD1 (6 bases). The CDR3 length is 18 residues. V was cut by 3 bases and J by 0 bases, with 20 bases left in between. Germline CDR1 and CDR2: SGHVS and FQNEAQ.

As to this clone: Distinct nucleotide sequences in the sample also encode this CDR3. This chain connects TRBV30 to TRBJ1-5, with D possibly matching TRBD1 (5 bases). Germline V lookup: CDR1 GTSNPN, CDR2 SVGIG (reference sequence). The V end was cut by 3 bases, the J end by 1 base, with 7 bases between. The CDR3 is made up of 13 amino acids. CDR3 coding DNA: TGTGCCTGGAGCAGGGACAGCAATCAGCCCCAGCATTTT. Protein: CAWSRDSNQPQHF. Combining the CDR3 with reference TRBV30 and TRBJ1-5 gives the whole variable domain SQTIHQWPATLVQPVGSPLSLECTVEGTSNPNLYWYRQAAGRGLQLLFYSVGIGQISSEVPQNLSASRPQDRQFILSSKKLLLSDSGFYLCAWSRDSNQPQHFGDGTRLSIL.

The rearrangement uses TRBV4-2 and TRBJ1-2; 11 bases line up with TRBD1. Germline values: CDR1 LGHNA, CDR2 YNFKEQ. The CDR3 runs to 16 residues. V lost 1 base and J lost 7; bases outside the gene matches: 8. The CDR3 bases are TGTGCCAGCAGCCAAGCCACGGGACAGGGGGACGGTGGCTACACCTTC. Its protein is CASSQATGQGDGGYTF.

This chain connects TRBV4-2 to TRBJ2-1; D may be TRBD2 (5 bases). V dropped 0 bases and J dropped 4 bases, with 10 bases sitting between them. The CDR3 has 15 amino acids. Germline V gene lookup returns CDR1 LGHNA and CDR2 YNFKEQ. This CDR3 is CASSQDRVAYNEQFF. DNA for the CDR3: TGTGCCAGCAGCCAAGATAGGGTAGCGTACAATGAGCAGTTCTTC.

The gene calls are TRBV5-1 and TRBJ2-3; TRBD1 matches at 11 bases. V was clipped by 4 bases and J by 7 bases; unmatched bases: 8. Per the germline V gene, CDR1 is SGHRS and CDR2 is YFSETQ. The CDR3 is made up of 15 amino acids. CDR3 protein: CASSRTGGATYTQYF. CDR3 coding DNA: TGCGCCAGCAGCCGGACAGGGGGCGCGACATATACGCAGTATTTT.

This rearrangement joins TRBV28 to TRBJ2-5; D is possibly TRBD1 (5 bases). Per germline, CDR1 MDHEN and CDR2 SYDVKM. Trimming removed 1 base from V and 3 bases from J, with 9 bases in between. The CDR3 loop spans 14 amino acids. The CDR3 DNA follows: TGTGCCAGCAGTTTATACGACAGAAAAGAGACCCAGTACTTC. Protein: CASSLYDRKETQYF.

This sequence joins TRBV7-2 and TRBJ1-6; 9 nucleotides align to TRBD1. CDR1 is SGHTA and CDR2 is FQGNSA in the germline V gene. The CDR3 runs to 16 residues. With 6 bases clipped from V and 9 bases from J, the junction kept 12 bases outside the gene matches. DNA for the CDR3: TGTGCCAGCAGATATATCGACGGGACAGGGTTTTCACCCCTCCACTTT. Residues: CASRYIDGTGFSPLHF.

In its sample, this clone was seen a few times. The J gene is TRBJ2-3, the V gene TRBV11-3; a possible D gene is TRBD1 (6 bases). Trimming took off 7 bases at V and 0 bases at J, with 11 bases between the two ends. This CDR3 contains 14 residues. The germline gives CDR1 SGHNT, CDR2 YENEEA. The CDR3 bases are TGTGCCAGCACGACAGGCCCTAGCACAGATACGCAGTATTTT. It specifies CASTTGPSTDTQYF.

V and J are TRBV30 and TRBJ1-5; D perhaps matches TRBD1 (6 bases). V was clipped by 0 bases and J by 5 bases, with 11 bases between them. Germline values: CDR1 GTSNPN, CDR2 SVGIG (reference sequence). There are 14 residues in the CDR3. The DNA for the CDR3 is TGTGCCTGGAGTGTAGGGGGTTCCGATCAGCCCCAGCATTTT. Its protein product is CAWSVGGSDQPQHF.

The rearrangement uses TRBV5-4 and TRBJ2-7; D unresolved. The germline gives CDR1 SGHNT, CDR2 YYREEE (reference sequence). V was cut by 0 bases and J by 2 bases, with 3 bases left in between. The CDR3 totals 12 residues. CDR3 sequence (DNA): TGTGCCAGCAGCTTGGACACCTACGAGCAGTACTTC. It specifies CASSLDTYEQYF. Looking up the rest from reference TRBV5-4 and TRBJ2-7 gives the full variable domain: ETGVTQSPTHLIKTRGQQVTLRCSSQSGHNTVSWYQQALGQGPQFIFQYYREEENGRGNFPPRFSGLQFPNYSSELNVNALELDDSALYLCASSLDTYEQYFGPGTRLTVT.

The chain is built from TRBV11-3 and TRBJ1-2, with 7 bases identical to TRBD1. Germline V lookup: CDR1 SGHNT, CDR2 YENEEA. CDR3 length: 15 residues. Trimming took 2 bases from V and 4 from J; bases not matched to a gene: 7. The CDR3 loop is CASSLSPGGVYGYTF. The DNA of the CDR3 is TGTGCCAGCAGCTTATCCCCAGGGGGAGTCTATGGCTACACCTTC.

This chain connects TRBV19 to TRBJ1-1; possible D gene TRBD1, 5 bases. Trimming removed 3 bases from V and 1 base from J, with 12 bases in between. There are 15 residues in the CDR3. The germline V gene has CDR1 LNHDA and CDR2 SQIVND (reference sequence). CDR3 sequence reads: CASSILRGENTEAFF. DNA of the CDR3: TGTGCCAGTAGTATTTTGCGAGGGGAGAACACTGAAGCTTTCTTT.

This clone has just a few counts. The chain recombines TRBV10-3 with TRBJ1-3; weak D call: TRBD1 (5 bases). Trimming took 8 bases from V and 2 from J, leaving 22 bases between them. The CDR3 spans 17 residues. Germline assignment: CDR1 ENHRY and CDR2 SYGVKD. The CDR3 DNA is TGTGCCATCGCGTCCCCTCGCCCTCGACAGACTGGAAACACCATATATTTT. Protein sequence: CAIASPRPRQTGNTIYF.

The chain uses TRBV7-8 and TRBJ1-6, with D uncertain. Germline V CDR1 and CDR2: SGHVS, FQNEAQ. This CDR3 contains 14 residues. Trimming removed 4 bases from V and 3 bases from J, with 7 bases in between. CDR3 nucleotide sequence: TGTGCCAGCAGCTCGGACGGCTATAATTCACCCCTCCACTTT. It specifies CASSSDGYNSPLHF.

The chain links TRBV29-1 to TRBJ2-2; D is ambiguous. The CDR3 sequence is 14 residues long. Germline V CDR1 and CDR2: SQVTM, ANQGSEA. V was cut by 2 bases and J by 6 bases, with 13 bases left in between. The CDR3 sequence: CSVEMVGSAGELFF. The CDR3 DNA is TGCAGCGTTGAAATGGTAGGGTCCGCCGGGGAGCTGTTTTTT.

This rearrangement joins TRBV11-3 to TRBJ2-6; the D gene could be TRBD1 or TRBD2 (5 bases each). The V end lost 4 bases, the J end lost 0 bases, and 13 bases lay between the germline ends. CDR3 size: 17 residues. The germline gives CDR1 SGHNT, CDR2 YENEEA. The CDR3 reads CASSSTAGSSGANVLTF. The CDR3 DNA follows: TGTGCCAGCAGCTCGACCGCAGGGAGCTCTGGGGCCAACGTCCTGACTTTC.

J is TRBJ2-1 and V is TRBV12-5, with a possible D match to TRBD2 (7 bases). The ends were cut back, 0 bases at V and 13 bases at J, with 13 bases in the middle. Germline V CDR1 and CDR2: LGHNT, FRNRAP. The CDR3 is made up of 13 amino acids. The CDR3 spells CASGLVSGGAQFF. In DNA, the CDR3 is TGTGCTAGTGGTTTGGTTAGTGGGGGGGCCCAGTTCTTC.

This rearrangement joins TRBV9 to TRBJ2-7; possible D gene TRBD2, 5 bases. The V gene lost 4 bases and the J gene lost 5 bases, with 16 bases spanning the gap. CDR1 is SGDLS, CDR2 YYNGEE, per germline. The CDR3 has 14 residues. CDR3 DNA sequence: TGTGCCAGCAGCCCTCGGTGGGAGACCCACGAGCAGTACTTC. This encodes CASSPRWETHEQYF.

This clone has only one observation. The chain has TRBV4-2 and TRBJ1-2; D unresolved. The CDR3 covers 15 residues. Trimming took off 0 bases at V and 8 bases at J, with 16 bases between the two ends. Germline-derived CDR1 and CDR2 are LGHNA and YNFKEQ. As DNA, the CDR3 is TGTGCCAGCAGCCAAGATCCGTTTTTCGTGGGCGGCTACACCTTC. As protein: CASSQDPFFVGGYTF.

This chain joins TRBV6-6 and TRBJ1-2, with no clear D. V gave up 5 bases and J gave up 3 bases, with 7 bases separating them. CDR3 length: 12 residues. Per germline, CDR1 MNHNY and CDR2 SVGAGI (reference sequence). As DNA, the CDR3 is TGTGCCAGCAGTCCGGGTGACTATGGCTACACCTTC. Protein: CASSPGDYGYTF.

The chain carries TRBV14 and TRBJ1-1; D is possibly TRBD1 (5 bases). The CDR3 consists of 18 residues. V was trimmed by 4 bases and J by 0 bases, leaving 21 bases between them. The germline V gene encodes CDR1 SGHDN and CDR2 FVKESK. Written as DNA, the CDR3 is TGTGCCAGCAGCCGTGGTCCCCTTTTGAGGGGCCTGAACACTGAAGCTTTCTTT. Amino acids: CASSRGPLLRGLNTEAFF.

The chain recombines TRBV4-3 with TRBJ2-7; D is perhaps TRBD2 (6 bases). Germline CDR1 is LGHNA and CDR2 is YSLEER. This CDR3 comprises 15 residues. Trimming left V 1 base short and J 1 base short, with 11 bases between. The CDR3 nucleotides are TGCGCCAGCAGCCAAGCTTATGCGGGATCCTACGAGCAGTACTTC. Its protein is CASSQAYAGSYEQYF.

This clone was picked up one time. The CDR3 region is CASSRLETQYF. CDR3 DNA: TGTGCCAGCAGCCGTTTGGAGACCCAGTACTTC. The rearrangement links TRBV6-6 to TRBJ2-5; D uncertain. The length of the CDR3 is 11 residues. V was shortened by 6 bases and J by 5 bases, with 7 bases between the two germline ends. Germline V gives CDR1 MNHNY, CDR2 SVGAGI (reference sequence).